The 9 T cell receptor beta chains presented below share a single source sample, sequenced in a study of cytomegalovirus exposure and HLA in healthy donors. Vbeta (60) and Jbeta (13) primers were used in the PCR. The protocol was immunoSEQ multiplex PCR, while the TCRdb copy is restricted to in-frame clones and leaves out a portion. The data hold roughly 150,000 clones, with around 73% observed a single time. Sequencing was carried out using PBMCs. The receptors derive from a male donor in good health and CMV-seronegative.

The gene calls are TRBV5-6 and TRBJ1-4, with 8 bases fitting TRBD1. The V segment lost 4 bases and the J segment 9 bases; nucleotides outside the gene matches: 8. Germline-derived CDR1 and CDR2 are SGHDT and YYEEEE. This CDR3 spans 14 amino acids. This CDR3 is CASSLGQGGKKLFF. The CDR3 DNA is TGTGCCAGCAGCCTCGGACAGGGTGGAAAAAAACTGTTTTTT. Looking up the rest from reference TRBV5-6 and TRBJ1-4 gives the full variable domain: DAGVTQSPTHLIKTRGQQVTLRCSPKSGHDTVSWYQQALGQGPQFIFQYYEEEERQRGNFPDRFSGHQFPNYSSELNVNALLLGDSALYLCASSLGQGGKKLFFGSGTQLSVL.

The genes are TRBV11-3 and TRBJ2-1; 10 nucleotides align to TRBD2. The CDR3 is 16 residues long. The V gene end was trimmed by 5 bases and the J gene end by 5 bases; junction bases not matched to a gene: 9. CDR1 and CDR2 from the germline V gene are SGHNT and YENEEA. CDR3 region: CASSHPPGLANNEQFF. CDR3 bases: TGTGCCAGCAGCCATCCACCGGGACTAGCGAACAATGAGCAGTTCTTC.

This clone was counted only a few times. The V gene is TRBV15, the J gene TRBJ1-2, with 7 bases lining up with TRBD1. This CDR3 region has 14 residues. J lost 4 bases, V lost 2 bases, and 4 bases had no gene match. CDR1 LNHNV and CDR2 YYDKDF come from the germline V gene (reference sequence). DNA for the CDR3: TGTGCCACCAGCAGAATCCGGACAGGCTATGGCTACACCTTC. This gives the protein CATSRIRTGYGYTF.

The chain uses TRBV7-3 and TRBJ2-3, with 11 bases fitting TRBD2. V trimming: 1 base; J trimming: 4 bases; junction bases outside the gene matches: 7. The length of the CDR3 is 17 residues. Germline CDR1 is SGHTA and CDR2 is FQGTGA. Here the CDR3 DNA reads TGTGCCAGCAGCTTAATCCCCACTAGCGGGAGCGCAGATACGCAGTATTTT. This sequence encodes CASSLIPTSGSADTQYF. The full variable domain, with the rest looked up from reference TRBV7-3 and TRBJ2-3, is GAGVSQTPSNKVTEKGKYVELRCDPISGHTALYWYRQSLGQGPEFLIYFQGTGAADDSGLPNDRFFAVRPEGSVSTLKIQRTERGDSAVYLCASSLIPTSGSADTQYFGPGTRLTVL.

The J gene is TRBJ2-2, the V gene TRBV10-1; TRBD2 matches at 9 bases. The length of the CDR3 is 17 residues. Germline lookup yields CDR1 WNHNN and CDR2 SYGVQD (reference sequence). V dropped 0 bases and J dropped 6; count of bases not matched to a gene: 8. The DNA for the CDR3 is TGCGCCAGCAGTGAGTCGATAGCGGGAGAGGGGGCCGGGGAGCTGTTTTTT. The encoded protein is CASSESIAGEGAGELFF.

Worth noting for this clone: The same CDR3 arises from other DNA sequences in this sample as well. V and J are TRBV5-8 and TRBJ2-7, with a possible D match to TRBD2 (5 bases). Trimming cost V 0 bases and J 4 bases, with 11 bases left between them. The CDR3 spans 14 residues. Germline lookup yields CDR1 SGHTS and CDR2 YDEGEE. The CDR3 region has the DNA TGTGCCAGCAGCTTGGGGACTTTTCTTTACGAGCAGTACTTC. This codes for CASSLGTFLYEQYF.

A remark on this clone: One end of the junction is discordant with germline, which a read error may explain. The chain carries TRBV19 and TRBJ1-2, with a weak D call TRBD1 (6 bases). Germline V gene lookup returns CDR1 LNHDA and CDR2 SQIVND (reference sequence). The CDR3 covers 15 residues. The CDR3, as DNA: TGTGCCAGTAGTAACGACAGGAGGATTAACAATGGCTACACCTTC. It specifies CASSNDRRINNGYTF. Full variable domain (remainder filled in from reference TRBV19 and TRBJ1-2): DGGITQSPKYLFRKEGQNVTLSCEQNLNHDAMYWYRQDPGQGLRLIYYSQIVNDFQKGDIAEGYSVSREKKESFPLTVTSAQKNPTAFYLCASSNDRRINNGYTFGSGTRLTVV.

V usage is TRBV30 and J usage is TRBJ2-5; D might be TRBD2 (6 bases). CDR1 and CDR2 (germline): GTSNPN, SVGIG (reference sequence). The CDR3 is made up of 16 amino acids. Trimming stripped 2 bases from V and 7 bases from J, with 23 bases between. The CDR3 here is CAWSRSTSTTGGTQYF. Written as DNA, the CDR3 is TGTGCCTGGAGTAGATCGACTAGTACCACCGGGGGGACCCAGTACTTC.

A single count supports this clone. V gene TRBV7-9 combines with J gene TRBJ2-1; TRBD1 aligns across 9 bases. J was trimmed by 6 bases and V by 5 bases; bases with no gene match: 8. Germline V CDR1 and CDR2: SEHNR, FQNEAQ (reference sequence). This CDR3 spans 15 amino acids. The CDR3 protein is CASSPAGTGTNEQFF. The CDR3 region has the DNA TGTGCCAGCAGCCCAGCCGGGACAGGGACCAATGAGCAGTTCTTC.